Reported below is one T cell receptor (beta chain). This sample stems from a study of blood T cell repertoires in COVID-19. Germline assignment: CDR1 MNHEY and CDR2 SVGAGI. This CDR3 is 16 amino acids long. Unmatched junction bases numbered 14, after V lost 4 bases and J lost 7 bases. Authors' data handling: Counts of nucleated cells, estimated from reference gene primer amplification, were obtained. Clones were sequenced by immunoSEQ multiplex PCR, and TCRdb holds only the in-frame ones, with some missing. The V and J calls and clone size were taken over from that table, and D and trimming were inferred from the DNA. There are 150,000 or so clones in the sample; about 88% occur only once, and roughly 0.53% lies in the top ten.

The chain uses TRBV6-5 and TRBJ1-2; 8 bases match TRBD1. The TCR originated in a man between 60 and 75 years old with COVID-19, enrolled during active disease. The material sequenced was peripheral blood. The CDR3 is CASSWGGAGGGLGYTF. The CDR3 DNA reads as TGTGCCAGCAGTTGGGGGGGGGCAGGGGGCGGTCTTGGCTACACCTTC.